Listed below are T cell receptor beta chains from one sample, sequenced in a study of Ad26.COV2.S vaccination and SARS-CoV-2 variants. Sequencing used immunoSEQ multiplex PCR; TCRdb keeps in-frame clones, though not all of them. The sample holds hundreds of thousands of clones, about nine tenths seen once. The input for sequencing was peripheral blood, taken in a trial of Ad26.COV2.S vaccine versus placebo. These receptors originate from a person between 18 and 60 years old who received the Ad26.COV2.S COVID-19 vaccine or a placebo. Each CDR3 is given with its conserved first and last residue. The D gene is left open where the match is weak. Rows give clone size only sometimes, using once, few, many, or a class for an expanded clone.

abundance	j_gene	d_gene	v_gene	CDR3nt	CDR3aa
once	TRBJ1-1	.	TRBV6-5	TGTGCCAGCAGTTACTCGAGGCCGGTTGGGACTGAAGCTTTCTTT	CASSYSRPVGTEAFF
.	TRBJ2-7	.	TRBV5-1	TGCGCCAGCAGCACCAATTCCTACGAGCAGTACTTC	CASSTNSYEQYF
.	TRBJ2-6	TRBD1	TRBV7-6	TGTGCCAGCAGCTTTAGACAGGGGGCGTTCGCTGGGGCCAACGTCCTGACTTTC	CASSFRQGAFAGANVLTF
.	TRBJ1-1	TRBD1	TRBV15	TGTGCCACCAGTAGCGACAGGGAAACTTTCTTT	CATSSDRETFF
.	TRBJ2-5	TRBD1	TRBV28	TGTGCCAGCAGGTTCGGACAGGCGGCGGAGACCCAGTACTTC	CASRFGQAAETQYF
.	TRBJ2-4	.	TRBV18	TGTGCCAGCTCACCCGGCGCGAGACAGATATTAGCCAAAAACATTCAGTACTTC	CASSPGARQILAKNIQYF
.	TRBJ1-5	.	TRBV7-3	TGTGCCAGCAGCTTACACAGCAATCAGCCCCAGCATTTT	CASSLHSNQPQHF
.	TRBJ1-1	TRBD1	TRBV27	TGTGCCAGCAGTCTACAGGGGGCCTGGAGCACTGAAGCTTTCTTT	CASSLQGAWSTEAFF
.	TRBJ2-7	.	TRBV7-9	TGTGCCAGCAGCCCCCTGGACGGGACCTACGAGCAGTACTTC	CASSPLDGTYEQYF
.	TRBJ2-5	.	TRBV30	TGTGCCTGGGAGAGAACCTATGAGACCCAGTACTTC	CAWERTYETQYF
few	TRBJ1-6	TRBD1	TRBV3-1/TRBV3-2	TGTGCCAGCAGCCAAGTCCAGGGGGATTCACCCCTCCACTTT	CASSQVQGDSPLHF
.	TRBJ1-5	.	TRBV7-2	TGTGCCAGCAGCTTAGGTACGCTTTGGCCCCAGCATTTT	CASSLGTLWPQHF